This T cell receptor beta chain was sequenced during a study of blood T cells in healthy people across ages (dated by TCRdb to the mid-2010s). Context from the whole study: In model experiments, template switching captured about one uniquely barcoded TCR beta cDNA molecule for every two T cells. Age-related changes in TCR beta repertoire diversity were measured in the study by deep sequencing normalized with unique cDNA molecular identifiers. Four age groups were formed from the donors: young (average roughly 15 years), middle-aged (roughly 38), aged (roughly 59) and long-lived (around 80). Donors of different ages were randomly distributed across sequencing lanes to avoid experimental bias. For two donors (one aged 18 to 29 and one aged 80 or older), the study analyzed two additional independent replicas of 1 million unique cDNA reads from the same blood draw.

Overall study outcomes, separate from this receptor: Estimates of total diversity based on one million sequenced T cells were regarded as lower bounds and as underestimates. Since profiling was done on bulk unsorted PBMCs, naive and antigen-experienced compartments could not be conclusively compared. A strong correlation was found between observed TCR beta diversity and the percentage of naive T cells measured by flow cytometry. As age increased, observed TCR beta diversity per million T cells dropped in a roughly linear way, and a significant reduction was already evident by age about 40. Because donor CMV infection status was unknown, age-related changes in expanded clonotypes were potentially confounded. Compared with the aged group, more naive CD4+ T cells, fewer expanded clones and increased TCR diversity were shown by the long-lived group, suggesting age selection.

CDR1 SGHAT and CDR2 FQNNGV were looked up in the germline V gene. Deletion took 6 bases off V and 0 bases off J, with a span of 16 bases between the germline ends. The CDR3 runs 16 amino acids, cysteine and phenylalanine included. Just CDR3 DNA is preserved here, 48 bases in frame from base 1. Notes on this clonotype: No cognate antigen has been identified for it. No clone much larger than this one lies a single base away; base qualities are absent.

The donors were about 40 Caucasian individuals from Russia, aged 6 to 90 years, who were systemically healthy. Ten milliliters of peripheral blood were drawn from each donor into EDTA-treated Vacutainer tubes. PBMCs were isolated by Ficoll-Paque density-gradient centrifugation, with at least 7 million obtained per sample. Trizol reagent was used to extract total RNA from PBMCs, with at least 6 micrograms per sample. The percentages of naive CD45RAhigh/CD27high T cells were determined by flow cytometry on a PBMC aliquot from every donor. Receptor libraries were prepared by 5' RACE. TCRdb lists the instrument as Illumina HiSeq 2500. A second PCR of roughly 6 to 12 cycles was performed with a sample-barcoded 5' primer and a J-beta primer mix. A unique molecular identifier was introduced onto each TCR beta cDNA molecule by a template-switch 5' adaptor carrying 12 random nucleotides. At least 3 million CDR3-containing paired-end reads were obtained from each sample. All of the RNA was converted into first-strand cDNA using the Mint cDNA synthesis kit, with a TRBC-specific oligonucleotide serving as the primer. All cDNA was treated with uracil-DNA glycosylase and then went through a first 18-cycle PCR with the universal primers M1SS and BC2_uni_R. The paper's data handling went like this. Normalization of each sample was performed by random selection of 1 million high-quality reads, each carrying a distinct molecular identifier. Instead of being binned into consensus sequences, reads with shared molecular identifiers were discarded. MiTCR, set to a Q25 quality threshold and the strictest error-elimination algorithm, was used for CDR3 identification, clonotype clustering and error correction. A nonparametric unseen species model with Euler transformation was used to estimate a lower bound on total TCR beta diversity. The public reads were run again by TCRdb, first through fastp at Q25 and then through MiXCR, and only productive beta chains were kept. Each entry is one CDR3 protein sequence, shown with its most common DNA and genes. What appears here as the V and J calls and clone size reflects TCRdb's work, not the paper's. This sample gives nearly 1 million distinct CDR3 sequences in total; 51% of them show up just once. Together, the top ten hold about a fifth of the sample.

Recombination connected TRBV11-2 to TRBJ2-3; the D gene is perhaps TRBD1 or TRBD2, each of them matching over 5 bases. This clonotype originated in a woman aged 55 to 70 in good health. The sequenced sample consisted of blood. Here the CDR3 is given as CASRSWGSRSTDTQYF. The DNA sequence reads TGTGCCAGCAGATCATGGGGGAGTCGCAGCACAGATACGCAGTATTTT.